This T cell receptor beta chain was captured in a study of shared clonotypes between healthy human individuals. Overall study context: Researchers assigned three CD4 naive, three CD4 memory, two CD8 naive and one CD8 memory plate to each donor.

Terminally differentiated effector memory CD45RA+ cells were excluded by CCR7 positive selection of CD45RO-negative cells. Free of recent acute infections or vaccinations, the donors were healthy HIV-negative adults. Assay execution proceeded at the deep level. The data were produced by immunoSEQ multiplex PCR, yet TCRdb's version contains in-frame clones alone and is incomplete. The profile shows millions of clones, about 95% of them singletons. The CDR3 runs 16 residues. The germline V and J ends were trimmed by 6 bases and 6 bases, with 23 bases remaining between them. Germline assignment: CDR1 MNHNY and CDR2 SVGAGI (reference sequence).

V is TRBV6-6 and J is TRBJ1-2; D call uncertain. The origin of this receptor is a man between 18 and 29 years old in good health. The sample comprised naive CD8+ T cells sorted from blood. The CDR3 here is CASSVPVVEGRDGYTF. Written as DNA, the CDR3 is TGTGCCAGCAGCGTACCTGTGGTGGAGGGTAGGGATGGCTACACCTTC.